The rows below give T cell receptor beta chains drawn from one sample of a study of blood T cell repertoires in COVID-19. Libraries were prepared by immunoSEQ multiplex PCR; TCRdb keeps only in-frame clonotypes and omits some of them. The sample contains 70,000 to 95,000 clones, about 89% of which appear only once. Sample: peripheral blood. Receptors were obtained from a man in his 70s with active or convalescent COVID-19. Both conserved end residues are part of each CDR3. The order of the fields is CDR3 DNA, CDR3 protein, clone size, V gene, D gene, J gene. The D gene is left open where the match is weak. Clone size is given for some rows only: seen once, a few or many times, or a class if the clone is expanded.

CDR3 DNA: TGCGCCACCCCACCCCCCACAGTCTTCCGGGAGGGGTACGAGCAGTACTTC
CDR3 protein: CATPPPTVFREGYEQYF
clone size: NA
V gene: TRBV10-1
D gene: TRBD2
J gene: TRBJ2-7

CDR3 DNA: TGTGCCAGCAGTCCGTCTGGGACAGGGAGAATGAACACTGAAGCTTTCTTT
CDR3 protein: CASSPSGTGRMNTEAFF
clone size: few
V gene: TRBV6-6
D gene: TRBD1
J gene: TRBJ1-1

CDR3 DNA: TGTGCCAGCAGCCCTGCGGGAGGGCTCGACGAGCAGTACTTC
CDR3 protein: CASSPAGGLDEQYF
clone size: NA
V gene: TRBV7-2
D gene: TRBD2
J gene: TRBJ2-7

CDR3 DNA: TGTGCCAGCTCGCCGGGACAGCTACCTAACTATGGCTACACCTTC
CDR3 protein: CASSPGQLPNYGYTF
clone size: NA
V gene: TRBV18
D gene: TRBD1
J gene: TRBJ1-2

CDR3 DNA: TGTGCCAGCTCTCTAGCGGGGGACTATGGCTACACCTTC
CDR3 protein: CASSLAGDYGYTF
clone size: NA
V gene: TRBV18
D gene: NA
J gene: TRBJ1-2

CDR3 DNA: TGCGCCAGCAGCCAGCCCGTCAGGGGGGCCGGGGAGCTGTTTTTT
CDR3 protein: CASSQPVRGAGELFF
clone size: NA
V gene: TRBV4-1
D gene: NA
J gene: TRBJ2-2

CDR3 DNA: TGTGCCAGCAGCTTCATTAGACAGGGGGGTAGCTACAATGAGCAGTTCTTC
CDR3 protein: CASSFIRQGGSYNEQFF
clone size: NA
V gene: TRBV5-5
D gene: TRBD1
J gene: TRBJ2-1

CDR3 DNA: TGTGCCAGCAGTGATACCCTAACGAACCACTTT
CDR3 protein: CASSDTLTNHF
clone size: NA
V gene: TRBV6-1
D gene: NA
J gene: TRBJ1-6

CDR3 DNA: TGCGCCAGCAGCTTAGCGCGTCCGAACAATGAGCAGTTCTTC
CDR3 protein: CASSLARPNNEQFF
clone size: NA
V gene: TRBV5-1
D gene: NA
J gene: TRBJ2-1

CDR3 DNA: TGTGCCAGTAGCCTAATGAGCAGGGCGGGGGACTCCTACGAGCAGTACTTC
CDR3 protein: CASSLMSRAGDSYEQYF
clone size: NA
V gene: TRBV19
D gene: TRBD2
J gene: TRBJ2-7

CDR3 DNA: TGTGCCAGCAGTCGGGAAGTTTACAATGAGCAGTTCTTC
CDR3 protein: CASSREVYNEQFF
clone size: NA
V gene: TRBV6-2/TRBV6-3
D gene: NA
J gene: TRBJ2-1

CDR3 DNA: TGTGCCAGCAGCGCGGGACAGGGAGAAATGGGTGAAAAACTGTTTTTT
CDR3 protein: CASSAGQGEMGEKLFF
clone size: NA
V gene: TRBV9
D gene: TRBD1
J gene: TRBJ1-4

CDR3 DNA: TGCGCCAGCAGCCCCGGGACAGCGAACACCGGGGAGCTGTTTTTT
CDR3 protein: CASSPGTANTGELFF
clone size: NA
V gene: TRBV4-3
D gene: TRBD1
J gene: TRBJ2-2

CDR3 DNA: TGCGCCAGCAGCTTAGGGGGCGATCAGCCCCAGCATTTT
CDR3 protein: CASSLGGDQPQHF
clone size: NA
V gene: TRBV5-1
D gene: TRBD1
J gene: TRBJ1-5

CDR3 DNA: TGTGCCAGTAGTATGATCGCGGTGGGTGGCTACACCTTC
CDR3 protein: CASSMIAVGGYTF
clone size: NA
V gene: TRBV19
D gene: NA
J gene: TRBJ1-2

CDR3 DNA: TGTGCCAGCAGGCTCGGACAGGGGTACGAGCAGTACTTC
CDR3 protein: CASRLGQGYEQYF
clone size: NA
V gene: TRBV2
D gene: TRBD1
J gene: TRBJ2-7

CDR3 DNA: TGTGCCAGCAGTACGGGGGGGACAACTAATGAAAAACTGTTTTTT
CDR3 protein: CASSTGGTTNEKLFF
clone size: few
V gene: TRBV2
D gene: NA
J gene: TRBJ1-4

CDR3 DNA: TGTGCCAGCAGTCCTCGACTAGCGGTAGATACGCAGTATTTT
CDR3 protein: CASSPRLAVDTQYF
clone size: NA
V gene: TRBV27
D gene: TRBD2
J gene: TRBJ2-3

CDR3 DNA: TGTGCCAGCAGCTCCCCCGATAGCGGGAGTACAGATACGCAGTATTTT
CDR3 protein: CASSSPDSGSTDTQYF
clone size: NA
V gene: TRBV7-8
D gene: TRBD2
J gene: TRBJ2-3

CDR3 DNA: TGTGCCAGCAGGCAGCTAGCGGGGAAAAATGAGCAGTTCTTC
CDR3 protein: CASRQLAGKNEQFF
clone size: NA
V gene: TRBV28
D gene: TRBD2
J gene: TRBJ2-1

CDR3 DNA: TGTGCCAGCAGTTTACTTGGTCCCGGTTTTGCAGGGTCTAATGAAAAACTGTTTTTT
CDR3 protein: CASSLLGPGFAGSNEKLFF
clone size: NA
V gene: TRBV27
D gene: NA
J gene: TRBJ1-4

CDR3 DNA: TGCGCCAGCAGCTTGGCGTTAGCGGGAGGGCAGGGTGAGCAGTTCTTC
CDR3 protein: CASSLALAGGQGEQFF
clone size: NA
V gene: TRBV5-1
D gene: TRBD2
J gene: TRBJ2-1

CDR3 DNA: TGTGCCAGCAGTCCCCAAGGGGCGAATTCACCCCTCCACTTT
CDR3 protein: CASSPQGANSPLHF
clone size: NA
V gene: TRBV6-1
D gene: NA
J gene: TRBJ1-6

CDR3 DNA: TGTGCCAGAACTATACAGGGGGCGGATGGCTACACCTTC
CDR3 protein: CARTIQGADGYTF
clone size: NA
V gene: TRBV5-3
D gene: TRBD1
J gene: TRBJ1-2

CDR3 DNA: TGTGCCAGCATAGAGGGAGGGCCGTGGGACTTGAGAGGCTACACCTTC
CDR3 protein: CASIEGGPWDLRGYTF
clone size: NA
V gene: TRBV7-2
D gene: NA
J gene: TRBJ1-2

CDR3 DNA: TGTGCCAGCACCGTTCCGGGGAACACCGGGGAGCTGTTTTTT
CDR3 protein: CASTVPGNTGELFF
clone size: NA
V gene: TRBV28
D gene: NA
J gene: TRBJ2-2

CDR3 DNA: TGTGCCAGCAGCCCCGATGGGACTAGTCGGCACGAGCAGTACTTC
CDR3 protein: CASSPDGTSRHEQYF
clone size: NA
V gene: TRBV13
D gene: TRBD2
J gene: TRBJ2-7

CDR3 DNA: TGCGCCAGCAGCTCCGGACAGGGGGCGCCCGGAAACATTCAGTACTTC
CDR3 protein: CASSSGQGAPGNIQYF
clone size: NA
V gene: TRBV5-1
D gene: TRBD1
J gene: TRBJ2-4

CDR3 DNA: TGCGCCAGCAGCTTAGGGGAAAATCAGCCCCAGCATTTT
CDR3 protein: CASSLGENQPQHF
clone size: NA
V gene: TRBV5-1
D gene: NA
J gene: TRBJ1-5

CDR3 DNA: TGCGCCAGCAGCTCACCGACAGGATCGGTTTTTTCAACTAATGAAAAACTGTTTTTT
CDR3 protein: CASSSPTGSVFSTNEKLFF
clone size: NA
V gene: TRBV4-1
D gene: NA
J gene: TRBJ1-4

CDR3 DNA: TGTGCCAGCAGAGGAAGCGGGAGTCTATACGAGCAGTACTTC
CDR3 protein: CASRGSGSLYEQYF
clone size: NA
V gene: TRBV6-5
D gene: TRBD2
J gene: TRBJ2-7

CDR3 DNA: TGTGCCAGCGGACAGGTAAACTACGAGCAGTACTTC
CDR3 protein: CASGQVNYEQYF
clone size: NA
V gene: TRBV6-6
D gene: TRBD1
J gene: TRBJ2-7

CDR3 DNA: TGTGCCAGCAGCTTAGGGGGAAGCGGCCCCGGTGAGCAGTTCTTC
CDR3 protein: CASSLGGSGPGEQFF
clone size: once
V gene: TRBV11-3
D gene: NA
J gene: TRBJ2-1

CDR3 DNA: TGTGCCAGCAGCTTATTACCCGGGCGGGACACTGAAGCTTTCTTT
CDR3 protein: CASSLLPGRDTEAFF
clone size: NA
V gene: TRBV5-5
D gene: NA
J gene: TRBJ1-1

CDR3 DNA: TGTGCCAGCAGTTCTCGGGGTGCTAGCACAGATACGCAGTATTTT
CDR3 protein: CASSSRGASTDTQYF
clone size: NA
V gene: TRBV27
D gene: NA
J gene: TRBJ2-3

CDR3 DNA: TGTGCCAGCAGTCAACAGGGGGCGCCCGGGGAGCTGTTTTTT
CDR3 protein: CASSQQGAPGELFF
clone size: once
V gene: TRBV6-2/TRBV6-3
D gene: TRBD1
J gene: TRBJ2-2

CDR3 DNA: TGTGCCAGTAGTACCAATACAGGGACAGAGACCCAGTACTTC
CDR3 protein: CASSTNTGTETQYF
clone size: NA
V gene: TRBV19
D gene: NA
J gene: TRBJ2-5

CDR3 DNA: TGTGCCAGCAGTTATGGGACTAGCGGAAGCACAGATACGCAGTATTTT
CDR3 protein: CASSYGTSGSTDTQYF
clone size: once
V gene: TRBV6-2/TRBV6-3
D gene: TRBD2
J gene: TRBJ2-3

CDR3 DNA: TGTGCCAGCAGTTTCACAGATAATTCACCCCTCCACTTT
CDR3 protein: CASSFTDNSPLHF
clone size: once
V gene: TRBV28
D gene: NA
J gene: TRBJ1-6

CDR3 DNA: TGTGCCAGCTCACTAAACGAGGTCGGTCAGCCCCAGCATTTT
CDR3 protein: CASSLNEVGQPQHF
clone size: NA
V gene: TRBV18
D gene: NA
J gene: TRBJ1-5

CDR3 DNA: TGTGCCACCCGGCGTGACGGCTCAGGGACCTACAATGAGCAGTTCTTC
CDR3 protein: CATRRDGSGTYNEQFF
clone size: NA
V gene: TRBV27
D gene: NA
J gene: TRBJ2-1

CDR3 DNA: TGTGCCATCAGTGAGTCGAGTGCCTATGGCTACACCTTC
CDR3 protein: CAISESSAYGYTF
clone size: once
V gene: TRBV10-3
D gene: NA
J gene: TRBJ1-2

CDR3 DNA: TGTGCCAGCACCGCACCTTCTACAGGGAGCAATCAGCCCCAGCATTTT
CDR3 protein: CASTAPSTGSNQPQHF
clone size: NA
V gene: TRBV2
D gene: NA
J gene: TRBJ1-5

CDR3 DNA: TGTGCCAGCAGTTACTCGCCCGGGACAGCCTACGAGCAGTACTTC
CDR3 protein: CASSYSPGTAYEQYF
clone size: NA
V gene: TRBV6-5
D gene: TRBD1
J gene: TRBJ2-7

CDR3 DNA: TGTGCCAGCAGCGCGAGCGGGAACTCCTACAATGAGCAGTTCTTC
CDR3 protein: CASSASGNSYNEQFF
clone size: NA
V gene: TRBV9
D gene: TRBD2
J gene: TRBJ2-1